This T cell receptor (beta chain) was recorded in a study of blood T cell repertoires in COVID-19. Study background: COVID-19 samples from acute and convalescent phases originated in the United States, Italy and Spain. PBMCs, B-cell-depleted T cells, or T cells were the source of the cDNA or gDNA that made up the material.

Germline V gives CDR1 SGHNT, CDR2 YYREEE (reference sequence). The CDR3 spans 18 residues. J was trimmed by 4 bases and V by 1 base; bases with no gene match: 6. Original processing methods: Reference gene primer amplification gave estimated nucleated cell counts. The protocol was immunoSEQ multiplex PCR, while the TCRdb copy is restricted to in-frame clones and leaves out a portion. The V and J calls and clone size come from that table; D and trimming were worked out from the DNA. The sample consists of about 59,000 clones, roughly 80% of them appearing once. This receptor was identified in a human donor in a cohort sampled during active COVID-19. The genes are TRBV5-4 and TRBJ2-6; 12 bases are shared with TRBD1. Sample: peripheral blood. For the CDR3, the DNA is TGTGCCAGCAGCTTGCTGGGACAGGGGGCTGGAGGGGCCAACGTCCTGACTTTC. Protein: CASSLLGQGAGGANVLTF. The full variable domain, completed using reference TRBV5-4 and TRBJ2-6, is ETGVTQSPTHLIKTRGQQVTLRCSSQSGHNTVSWYQQALGQGPQFIFQYYREEENGRGNFPPRFSGLQFPNYSSELNVNALELDDSALYLCASSLLGQGAGGANVLTFGAGSRLTVL.